These 31 T cell receptor beta chains share one sample of origin, sequenced in a study of blood T cell repertoires in COVID-19. Sequencing used immunoSEQ multiplex PCR; TCRdb keeps in-frame clones, though not all of them. The repertoire consists of about 200,000 clones, with 85% to 90% occurring once and the leading ten covering about 20%. Sequencing was carried out using peripheral blood. These receptors were taken from a person in their 70s with COVID-19, enrolled during active disease.

This sequence joins TRBV24-1 and TRBJ2-5; weak D call: TRBD2 (5 bases). CDR3 length: 15 residues. Trimming cost V 4 bases and J 5 bases, with 16 bases left between them. Per germline, CDR1 KGHDR and CDR2 SFDVKD. CDR3 DNA: TGTGCCACCAGTGACGCCTTGAGGGATTTGGAGACCCAGTACTTC. The encoded protein is CATSDALRDLETQYF.

This chain connects TRBV28 to TRBJ2-5; unclear D gene. Germline lookup yields CDR1 MDHEN and CDR2 SYDVKM. The CDR3 runs 13 residues. Trimming removed 1 base at V and 5 bases at J, with 8 bases between. CDR3 protein: CASSLFRSETQYF. The CDR3 nucleotides read TGTGCCAGCAGTTTATTCAGATCGGAGACCCAGTACTTC.

This clone has just a few counts. An end of the junction differs from the germline gene, which may be a read error. The chain employs TRBV7-7 and TRBJ2-5; D possibly corresponds to TRBD2 (6 bases). The CDR3 consists of 15 residues. Germline V gene data show CDR1 as SSHAT and CDR2 as FNYEAQ (reference sequence). This CDR3 reads CATSPLGGSGETQYF. In nucleotides, the CDR3 is TGTGCCACCAGCCCCCTGGGGGGATCGGGGGAGACCCAGTACTTC. The complete variable domain, with remaining parts taken from reference TRBV7-7 and TRBJ2-5, reads GAGVSQSPRYKVTKRGQDVTLRCDPISSHATLYWYQQALGQGPEFLTYFNYEAQPDKSGLPSDRFSAERPEGSISTLTIQRTEQRDSAMYRCATSPLGGSGETQYFGPGTRLLVL.

This clone appeared a single time. The chain is built from TRBV3-1 (or the pseudogene TRBV3-2) and TRBJ2-2; D call uncertain. V lost 2 bases and J lost 6, with 4 bases in between. This CDR3 contains 12 residues. CDR1 LGHDT and CDR2 YNNKEL come from the germline V gene (reference sequence). CDR3 loop: CASSQIAGELFF. Written as DNA, the CDR3 is TGTGCCAGCAGCCAAATCGCCGGGGAGCTGTTTTTT.

This clone showed up just once. This chain links TRBV7-9 with TRBJ1-2; the D gene is possibly TRBD1 (5 bases). Germline V CDR1 and CDR2: SEHNR, FQNEAQ (reference sequence). The CDR3 runs to 16 residues. V was cut by 5 bases and J by 4 bases, with 20 bases left in between. The CDR3 loop reads CASSLRRGNGSYGYTF. For the CDR3, the DNA is TGTGCCAGCAGCCTCCGGCGGGGGAACGGTAGCTATGGCTACACCTTC.

The chain is built from TRBV10-3 and TRBJ1-6, with a possible D match to TRBD1 (5 bases). CDR3 size: 15 residues. V was trimmed by 3 bases and J by 6 bases, leaving 12 bases between them. Germline CDR1 is ENHRY and CDR2 is SYGVKD. Here the CDR3 DNA reads TGTGCCATCAGTGACCAGGGTCGAGGTAATTCACCCCTCCACTTT. Translating it yields CAISDQGRGNSPLHF.

The V and J genes are TRBV3-1 (or the pseudogene TRBV3-2) and TRBJ2-1; 9 positions agree with TRBD2. The CDR3 sequence is 18 residues long. CDR1 is LGHDT, CDR2 YNNKEL, per germline (reference sequence). The V and J ends lost 0 bases and 0 bases, in that order; junction bases with no gene match: 6. The chain's CDR3 is CASSQDRGSGSSYNEQFF. CDR3 DNA sequence: TGTGCCAGCAGCCAAGATCGTGGTAGCGGGAGCTCCTACAATGAGCAGTTCTTC.

The V gene is TRBV4-1, the J gene TRBJ2-7; no clear D. This CDR3 comprises 13 residues. Germline V lookup: CDR1 MGHRA, CDR2 YSYEKL. Deletions cut 2 bases from V and 6 bases from J, with 11 bases between. In DNA, the CDR3 is TGCGCCAGCAGCCAAACGACTCCCCTCGAGCAGTACTTC. Its protein product is CASSQTTPLEQYF.

This rearrangement joins TRBV29-1 to TRBJ2-5, with D possibly matching TRBD2 (6 bases). The V end lost 6 bases, the J end lost 5 bases, and 19 bases lay between the germline ends. CDR3 size: 14 residues. The germline V gene encodes CDR1 SQVTM and CDR2 ANQGSEA. The CDR3 DNA follows: TGCAGCGTCGGAGGGGACGAGAGATGGGAGACCCAGTACTTC. It specifies CSVGGDERWETQYF.

This sequence joins TRBV7-2 and TRBJ1-4; 8 nucleotides match TRBD1. CDR1 SGHTA and CDR2 FQGNSA come from the germline V gene. CDR3 length: 15 residues. The V gene end was trimmed by 6 bases and the J gene end by 12 bases; junction bases not matched to a gene: 15. The CDR3 reads CASSPGTGFGAELFF. The CDR3 region has the DNA TGTGCCAGCAGTCCGGGGACAGGATTCGGGGCCGAACTGTTTTTT.

Only one count was recorded for this clone. The rearrangement uses TRBV6-5 and TRBJ2-6; TRBD1 might be the D (5 bases). V was pared by 2 bases and J by 0 bases, with 8 bases between. The germline V gene encodes CDR1 MNHEY and CDR2 SVGAGI. The CDR3 consists of 16 residues. The CDR3 protein is CASSYGRASGANVLTF. The CDR3 DNA reads as TGTGCCAGCAGTTACGGCAGGGCCTCTGGGGCCAACGTCCTGACTTTC.

This chain uses TRBV3-1 (or the pseudogene TRBV3-2) with TRBJ2-1; tentatively, D is TRBD1 (6 bases). The germline V gene has CDR1 LGHDT and CDR2 YNNKEL (reference sequence). The CDR3 is made up of 12 amino acids. V lost 8 bases to trimming and J lost 9 bases, with 14 bases between them. DNA for the CDR3: TGTGCCAGCGGAACTCTAGGGGGTGAGCAGTTCTTC. It encodes CASGTLGGEQFF.

The chain joins TRBV5-6 to TRBJ2-7; D perhaps matches TRBD2 (6 bases). CDR3 length: 15 residues. The germline V and J ends were trimmed by 0 bases and 6 bases, with 16 bases remaining between them. Looked up from germline, CDR1 is SGHDT and CDR2 is YYEEEE. CDR3 bases: TGTGCCAGCAGCTTGGTCCTCGGGGGATTCGGCGAGCAGTACTTC. This sequence encodes CASSLVLGGFGEQYF.

The chain carries TRBV4-2 and TRBJ2-7, with D maybe TRBD1 (6 bases). V lost 0 bases and J lost 2, with 11 bases in between. The CDR3 is 15 residues long. Germline values: CDR1 LGHNA, CDR2 YNFKEQ. In DNA, the CDR3 is TGTGCCAGCAGCCAAGAACAGGGACCCCCCTACGAGCAGTACTTC. Amino acid sequence: CASSQEQGPPYEQYF.

This sequence joins TRBV7-9 and TRBJ2-3; possibly TRBD1 for D (6 bases). CDR3 length: 16 amino acids. Germline CDR1 reads SEHNR; CDR2 reads FQNEAQ (reference sequence). Trimming shortened V by 2 bases and J by 2 bases, and 14 bases separated the two germline ends. The CDR3 DNA reads as TGTGCCAGCAGCTTAAACAGGGCATACTCCACAGATACGCAGTATTTT. Amino acids: CASSLNRAYSTDTQYF.

The J gene is TRBJ2-2, the V gene TRBV9; 14 positions agree with TRBD2. Germline CDR1 is SGDLS and CDR2 is YYNGEE. V was pared by 4 bases and J by 1 base, with 9 bases of the junction left unmatched. This CDR3 has 19 amino acids. CDR3 nucleotide sequence: TGTGCCAGCAGCCCACGGACTAGCGGGGGGATTCGGAACACCGGGGAGCTGTTTTTT. Encoded protein: CASSPRTSGGIRNTGELFF.

The chain couples TRBV19 to TRBJ1-4; no reliable D call. Germline CDR1 LNHDA, CDR2 SQIVND (reference sequence). Trimming pared 6 bases from V and 5 bases from J, leaving 13 bases between. The CDR3 consists of 14 residues. The CDR3, as DNA: TGTGCCAGTAGAGAGGGATTCGGGAATGAAAAACTGTTTTTT. Protein product: CASREGFGNEKLFF.

The chain uses TRBV13 and TRBJ2-1, with 7 bases fitting TRBD1. CDR3 length equals 15 residues. V was clipped by 1 base and J by 12 bases; unmatched bases: 12. The germline V gene encodes CDR1 PRHDT and CDR2 FYEKMQ (reference sequence). CDR3 in DNA: TGTGCCAGCAGCTTAGTGTGGACAGGTCTGTTTTGGCAGTTCTTC. It specifies CASSLVWTGLFWQFF.

The rearrangement links TRBV6-1 to TRBJ1-2, with D possibly being TRBD1 (6 bases). The V end lost 2 bases, the J end lost 7 bases, and 17 bases lay between the germline ends. CDR3 length: 15 amino acids. The germline V gene encodes CDR1 MNHNS and CDR2 SASEGT. CDR3 in DNA: TGTGCCAGCAGTGAAAGGCGGCGGGGGGCGAGTGGCTACACCTTC. It codes for CASSERRRGASGYTF.

This rearrangement joins TRBV19 to TRBJ2-2; TRBD2 aligns across 13 bases. In germline, CDR1 is LNHDA, CDR2 SQIVND (reference sequence). V lost 5 bases and J lost 6; bases outside the gene matches: 18. The CDR3 is 20 amino acids. The CDR3 DNA follows: TGTGCCAGTAGTTACGCCGGGACTAGCGGGAAAAAAGATCCCCCCGGGGAGCTGTTTTTT. Its translation is CASSYAGTSGKKDPPGELFF.

This clone was seen only a few times. The chain joins TRBV9 to TRBJ2-3, with 11 bases identical to TRBD2. V shed 3 bases, J shed 8 bases, and the junction held 11 bases outside the gene matches. Germline V gene lookup returns CDR1 SGDLS and CDR2 YYNGEE. The CDR3 consists of 16 residues. The CDR3 DNA follows: TGTGCCAGCAGCGACCGACTAGCGGGGACAATTGGTACGCAGTATTTT. Translating gives CASSDRLAGTIGTQYF.

J is TRBJ1-5 and V is TRBV10-3; D gene ambiguous. CDR3 size: 13 residues. Deletions cut 4 bases from V and 3 bases from J, with 7 bases between. Germline V gives CDR1 ENHRY, CDR2 SYGVKD. This chain's CDR3 is CAISGAINQPQHF. The CDR3 DNA reads TGTGCCATCAGTGGGGCCATCAATCAGCCCCAGCATTTT.

This sequence joins TRBV5-1 and TRBJ2-5; possible D gene TRBD1, 6 bases. The length of the CDR3 is 16 residues. The V gene lost 1 base and the J gene lost 0 bases, with 13 bases spanning the gap. Germline CDR1 SGHRS, CDR2 YFSETQ. CDR3 region: CASSLHSTGYQETQYF. CDR3 DNA sequence: TGCGCCAGCAGCTTGCACTCAACAGGGTACCAAGAGACCCAGTACTTC.

V and J are TRBV4-2 and TRBJ1-3, with D perhaps TRBD1 (5 bases). There are 17 residues in the CDR3. In germline, CDR1 is LGHNA, CDR2 YNFKEQ. Trimming stripped 5 bases from V and 4 bases from J, with 21 bases between. CDR3 bases: TGTGCCAGCAGCGCCCTCTCCCCCCAGGGTTCGGGAAACACCATATATTTT. It codes for CASSALSPQGSGNTIYF.

This clone was counted a single time. The V and J genes are TRBV9 and TRBJ1-1; TRBD1 aligns across 7 bases. The CDR3 consists of 14 residues. The ends lost 3 bases at V and 1 base at J; junction bases unmatched: 3. Germline V gene sequence: CDR1 SGDLS, CDR2 YYNGEE. The CDR3 region is CASSADRTNTEAFF. The CDR3 DNA reads as TGTGCCAGCAGCGCGGACAGGACGAACACTGAAGCTTTCTTT.

The chain combines TRBV6-5 with TRBJ1-1, with D perhaps matching TRBD1 (6 bases). Germline CDR1 reads MNHEY; CDR2 reads SVGAGI. V gave up 9 bases and J gave up 6 bases, with 20 bases separating them. The CDR3 totals 14 residues. CDR3 protein: CASRPTGSGAEAFF. CDR3 in DNA: TGTGCCAGTCGGCCGACAGGCAGTGGCGCTGAAGCTTTCTTT.

This clone appeared many times. The chain carries TRBV5-1 and TRBJ1-1, with D unresolved. The CDR3 extends over 13 amino acids. V shed 3 bases and J shed 0 bases, with 6 bases lying between them. Per germline, CDR1 SGHRS and CDR2 YFSETQ. The CDR3 sequence is CASSYTMNTEAFF. CDR3 nucleotide sequence: TGCGCCAGCAGCTATACAATGAACACTGAAGCTTTCTTT.

This chain joins TRBV5-1 and TRBJ1-6; 7 nucleotides line up with TRBD1. The CDR3 has 14 amino acids. V trimming: 6 bases; J trimming: 5 bases; junction bases outside the gene matches: 5. Per germline, CDR1 SGHRS and CDR2 YFSETQ. The DNA of the CDR3 is TGCGCCAGCACCAGGGGGGAGGATAATTCACCCCTCCACTTT. It translates to CASTRGEDNSPLHF.

The gene calls are TRBV2 and TRBJ2-7; TRBD1 matches 8 bases. The CDR3 contains 13 residues. The ends lost 9 bases at V and 6 bases at J; junction bases unmatched: 10. Germline assignment: CDR1 SNHLY and CDR2 FYNNEI. The CDR3 protein is CAREDRARGEQYF. The DNA for the CDR3 is TGTGCCAGAGAGGACAGGGCCCGGGGCGAGCAGTACTTC. Full variable domain (rest looked up from reference TRBV2 and TRBJ2-7): EPEVTQTPSHQVTQMGQEVILRCVPISNHLYFYWYRQILGQKVEFLVSFYNNEISEKSEIFDDQFSVERPDGSNFTLKIRSTKLEDSAMYFCAREDRARGEQYFGPGTRLTVT.

The genes are TRBV5-6 and TRBJ1-5; D unclear. There are 12 residues in the CDR3. Trimming removed 1 base at V and 3 bases at J, with 2 bases between. Per the germline V gene, CDR1 is SGHDT and CDR2 is YYEEEE. CDR3: CASSLLNQPQHF. CDR3 sequence (DNA): TGTGCCAGCAGCTTGCTCAATCAGCCCCAGCATTTT.

The chain joins TRBV11-1 to TRBJ1-1; TRBD1 matches 7 bases. Germline assignment: CDR1 SGHAT and CDR2 FQDESV (reference sequence). This CDR3 spans 15 amino acids. V trimming: 5 bases; J trimming: 5 bases; junction bases outside the gene matches: 11. This chain's CDR3 is CASSGTVGHHTEAFF. The DNA for the CDR3 is TGTGCCAGCAGCGGGACAGTAGGGCACCATACTGAAGCTTTCTTT.